This T cell receptor beta chain came from a study of blood T cell repertoires in COVID-19. About the study: The study drew acute and convalescent COVID-19 samples from the United States, Italy and Spain. PBMCs, B-cell-depleted T cells, or T cells provided the cDNA or gDNA that made up the material.

This CDR3 is built from 13 residues. With 8 bases clipped from V and 6 bases from J, the junction kept 8 bases outside the gene matches. Per the germline V gene, CDR1 is SQVTM and CDR2 is ANQGSEA. Per the original methods: The assay estimated nucleated cells by amplifying reference gene primers. The assay was immunoSEQ multiplex PCR, and TCRdb's table has in-frame clones only and misses some. V, J and clone size reflect that table, while D and trimming were determined from the DNA. The table shows about 120,000 clones, with 85% to 90% occurring only once. The origin of this receptor is a human donor in a cohort sampled during active COVID-19. The chain carries TRBV29-1 and TRBJ2-1; TRBD1 matches at 9 bases. Material: peripheral blood. For the CDR3, the DNA is TGCAGCCTTCGGACAGGGGCCGGCAATGAGCAGTTCTTC. Encoded protein: CSLRTGAGNEQFF.